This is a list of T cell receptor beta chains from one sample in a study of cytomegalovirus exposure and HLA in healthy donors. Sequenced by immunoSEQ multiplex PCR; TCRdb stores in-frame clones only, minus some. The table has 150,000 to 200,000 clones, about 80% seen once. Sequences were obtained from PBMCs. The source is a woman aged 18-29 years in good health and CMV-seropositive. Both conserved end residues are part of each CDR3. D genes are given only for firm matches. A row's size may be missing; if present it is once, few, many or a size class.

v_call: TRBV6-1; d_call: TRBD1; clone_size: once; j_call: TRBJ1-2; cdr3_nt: TGTGCCAGCAGTGTAGAACAGGGGGCAGGTGGCTACACCTTC; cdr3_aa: CASSVEQGAGGYTF
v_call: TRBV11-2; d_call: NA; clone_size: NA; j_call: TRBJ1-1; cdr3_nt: TGTGCCAGCAGCTTAGGTCGGGGGAACACTGAAGCTTTCTTT; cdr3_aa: CASSLGRGNTEAFF
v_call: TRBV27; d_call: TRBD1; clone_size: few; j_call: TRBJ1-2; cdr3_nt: TGTGCCAGCAGTATACACGGGACAGCCTATGGCTACACCTTC; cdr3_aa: CASSIHGTAYGYTF
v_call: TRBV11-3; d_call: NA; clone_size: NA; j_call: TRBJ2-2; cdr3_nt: TGTGCCAGCAGCTTTGGGGGGGCACCCGGGGAGCTGTTTTTT; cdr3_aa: CASSFGGAPGELFF
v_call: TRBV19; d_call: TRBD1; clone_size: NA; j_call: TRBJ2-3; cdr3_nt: TGTGCCAGTAGTTCAGCCCGGGACAGGGGCGCTACGCAGTATTTT; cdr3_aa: CASSSARDRGATQYF
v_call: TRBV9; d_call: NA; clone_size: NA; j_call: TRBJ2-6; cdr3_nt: TGTGCCAGCAGCGCTCGGGGACACGGGGGGACCGGGGCCAACGTCCTGACTTTC; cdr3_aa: CASSARGHGGTGANVLTF
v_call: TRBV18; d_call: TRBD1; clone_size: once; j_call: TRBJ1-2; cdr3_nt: TGTGCCAGCTCGCGGACAGGGGCGGACTATGGCTACACCTTC; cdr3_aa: CASSRTGADYGYTF
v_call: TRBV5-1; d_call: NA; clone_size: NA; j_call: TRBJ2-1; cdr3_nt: TGCGCCAGCAGCAAACGCCAGGAACTTAGCAATGAGCAGTTCTTC; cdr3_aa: CASSKRQELSNEQFF
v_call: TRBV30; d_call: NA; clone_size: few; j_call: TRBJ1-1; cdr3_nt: TGTGCCTGGATCGGTAGCGCAGTCCCTGAAGCTTTCTTT; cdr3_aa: CAWIGSAVPEAFF
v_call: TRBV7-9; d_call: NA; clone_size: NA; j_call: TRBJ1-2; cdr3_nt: TGTGCCAGCAGCGCGGGGGCCGGCTACACCTTC; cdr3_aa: CASSAGAGYTF